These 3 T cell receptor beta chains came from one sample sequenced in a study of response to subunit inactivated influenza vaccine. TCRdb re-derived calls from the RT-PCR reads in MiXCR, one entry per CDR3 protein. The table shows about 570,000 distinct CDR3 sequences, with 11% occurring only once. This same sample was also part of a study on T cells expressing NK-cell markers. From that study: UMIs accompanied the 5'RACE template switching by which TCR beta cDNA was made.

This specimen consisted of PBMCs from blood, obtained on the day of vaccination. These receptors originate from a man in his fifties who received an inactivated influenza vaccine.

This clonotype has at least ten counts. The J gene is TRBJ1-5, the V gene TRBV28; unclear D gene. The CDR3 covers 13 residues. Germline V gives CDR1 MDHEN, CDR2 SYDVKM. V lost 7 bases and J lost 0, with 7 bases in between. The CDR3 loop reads CASNPDSNQPQHF. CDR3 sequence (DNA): TGTGCCAGCAACCCGGATAGCAATCAGCCCCAGCATTTT.

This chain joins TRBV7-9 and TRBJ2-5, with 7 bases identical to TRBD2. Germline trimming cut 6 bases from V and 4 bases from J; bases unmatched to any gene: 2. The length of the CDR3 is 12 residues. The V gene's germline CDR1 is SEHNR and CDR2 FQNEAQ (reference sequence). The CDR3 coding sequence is TGTGCCAGCAGAGCGGGATCAGAGACCCAGTACTTC. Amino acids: CASRAGSETQYF. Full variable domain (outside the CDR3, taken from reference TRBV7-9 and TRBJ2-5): DTGVSQNPRHKITKRGQNVTFRCDPISEHNRLYWYRQTLGQGPEFLTYFQNEAQLEKSRLLSDRFSAERPKGSFSTLEIQRTEQGDSAMYLCASRAGSETQYFGPGTRLLVL.

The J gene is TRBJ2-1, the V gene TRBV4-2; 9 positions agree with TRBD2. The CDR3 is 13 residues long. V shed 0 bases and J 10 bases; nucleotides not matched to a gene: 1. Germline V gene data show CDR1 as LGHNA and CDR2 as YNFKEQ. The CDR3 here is CASSQESGREQFF. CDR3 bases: TGTGCCAGCAGCCAAGAAAGCGGGAGGGAGCAGTTCTTC.